The clone carrying this T cell receptor beta chain was recorded only once. Per the original data handling: Counts of nucleated cells, estimated from reference gene primer amplification, were obtained. Profiled with immunoSEQ multiplex PCR; TCRdb holds only in-frame clones, not every one. V and J calls and clone size are given by that table; D and trimming were obtained from the DNA. The sample lists approximately 68,000 clones; around nine tenths were seen once. Germline CDR1 reads SEHNR; CDR2 reads FQNEAQ (reference sequence). This CDR3 has 11 amino acids. V dropped 7 bases and J dropped 5 bases, with 9 bases sitting between them. This sample stems from a study of blood T cell repertoires in COVID-19. Study summary: The United States, Italy and Spain supplied acute and convalescent COVID-19 samples. T cells, B-cell-depleted T cells, or PBMCs provided the cDNA or gDNA that served as material.

The V call is TRBV7-9, the J call TRBJ2-7; D possibly corresponds to TRBD2 (5 bases). The sequenced sample consisted of peripheral blood. This TCR was sampled from a man aged 50-60 years with active COVID-19. CDR3 loop: CASTSGDEQYF. CDR3 nucleotide sequence: TGTGCCAGCACCTCCGGGGACGAGCAGTACTTC.